Sequencing of this T cell receptor (beta chain) was carried out in a study of glioma-infiltrating T cells after dendritic cell vaccination. Study-wide results and limits: Few patients contributed both blood and tumor specimens. No direct clonality-survival link was found; a diverse polyclonal response may matter.

Remarks on this clone: The antigen remains unidentified.

This CDR3 has 18 amino acids. Germline lookup yields CDR1 SGDLS and CDR2 YYNGEE. V lost 3 bases to trimming and J lost 1 base, with 21 bases between them. This table comes from immunoSEQ multiplex PCR, and its TCRdb copy is limited to in-frame clones, with some not included. The table shows 100,000 or so clones, with about nine tenths occurring only once. This specimen was blood, taken before dendritic cell vaccination. The clonotype comes from a human donor with glioblastoma. The chain combines TRBV9 with TRBJ2-3, with a weak D call TRBD2 (6 bases). This chain's CDR3 is CASSADPTSSARTDTQYF. In DNA form, the CDR3 reads TGTGCCAGCAGCGCCGACCCCACCTCTAGCGCCCGCACAGATACGCAGTATTTT.